This TCR beta chain was identified in a study of OX40 agonist ivuxolimab in advanced cancers. Libraries were prepared by immunoSEQ multiplex PCR; TCRdb keeps only in-frame clonotypes and omits some of them. The data show 80,000 or so clones, approximately 86% seen once. Trimming shortened V by 5 bases and J by 4 bases, and 16 bases separated the two germline ends. Germline loops: CDR1 SGHRS, CDR2 YFSETQ. The CDR3 has 15 amino acids. This sequence originates from an adult with an advanced solid tumor such as melanoma, head and neck, liver or kidney cancer. The rearrangement uses TRBV5-1 and TRBJ1-5; possible D gene TRBD1, 6 bases. The source material was CD4+ or CD8+ T cells sorted from blood, sampled in a trial of the OX40 agonist ivuxolimab. The CDR3 DNA follows: TGCGCCAGCAGACCCCACAGGGCAAGGAATCAGCCCCAGCATTTT. Its translation is CASRPHRARNQPQHF.